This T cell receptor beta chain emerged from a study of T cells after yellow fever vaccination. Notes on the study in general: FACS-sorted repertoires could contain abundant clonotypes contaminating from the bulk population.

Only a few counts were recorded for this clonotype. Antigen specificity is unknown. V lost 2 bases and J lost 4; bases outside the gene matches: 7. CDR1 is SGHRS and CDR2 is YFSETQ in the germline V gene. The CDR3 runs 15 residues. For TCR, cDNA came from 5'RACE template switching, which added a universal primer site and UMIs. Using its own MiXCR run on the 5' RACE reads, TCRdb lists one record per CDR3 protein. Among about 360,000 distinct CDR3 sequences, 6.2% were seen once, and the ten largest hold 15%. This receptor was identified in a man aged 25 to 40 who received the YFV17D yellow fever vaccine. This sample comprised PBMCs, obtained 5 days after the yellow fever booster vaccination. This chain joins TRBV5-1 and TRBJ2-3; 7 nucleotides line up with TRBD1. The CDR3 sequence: CASSLQDRAADTQYF. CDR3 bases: TGCGCCAGCAGCTTACAAGACAGGGCTGCAGATACGCAGTATTTT. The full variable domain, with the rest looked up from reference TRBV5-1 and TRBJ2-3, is KAGVTQTPRYLIKTRGQQVTLSCSPISGHRSVSWYQQTPGQGLQFLFEYFSETQRNKGNFPGRFSGRQFSNSRSEMNVSTLELGDSALYLCASSLQDRAADTQYFGPGTRLTVL.